The rows below give T cell receptor beta chains drawn from one sample of a study of OX40 agonist ivuxolimab in advanced cancers. The method was immunoSEQ multiplex PCR; TCRdb's version includes in-frame clones alone and lacks a portion of them. The top ten clones hold about 0.31% of a sample with 150,000 to 190,000 clones, 94% of them seen once. This specimen consisted of CD4+ or CD8+ T cells sorted from blood, obtained in a trial of the OX40 agonist ivuxolimab. These receptor sequences come from an adult with an advanced solid tumor such as melanoma, head and neck, liver or kidney cancer. Each CDR3 is given with its conserved first and last residue. D genes are given only for firm matches. Some rows have no size entry. The others give once, few or many, or a class for an expanded clone.

v_call	clone_size	j_call	d_call	cdr3_aa	cdr3_nt
TRBV19	.	TRBJ1-2	.	CASNGRTALNYGYTF	TGTGCCAGTAACGGGAGGACAGCCCTTAACTATGGCTACACCTTC
TRBV9	.	TRBJ1-4	.	CASSVGPTTNEKLFF	TGTGCCAGCAGCGTAGGACCGACAACTAATGAAAAACTGTTTTTT
TRBV6-5	.	TRBJ2-3	TRBD2	CASRRLAGVDTQYF	TGTGCCAGCAGGCGACTAGCGGGAGTAGATACGCAGTATTTT
TRBV4-3	few	TRBJ1-2	.	CASAEEGYGYTF	TGCGCCAGCGCCGAGGAGGGGTATGGCTACACCTTC
TRBV2	once	TRBJ2-3	.	CASSEGSDTQYF	TGTGCCAGCAGTGAAGGATCAGATACGCAGTATTTT
TRBV4-3	.	TRBJ1-2	.	CASSQGVRVSRYGYTF	TGCGCCAGCAGCCAGGGGGTGAGGGTCTCAAGGTATGGCTACACCTTC
TRBV19	.	TRBJ2-3	.	CASTQRLGMRTDTQYF	TGTGCCAGTACCCAGAGGTTGGGAATGCGGACAGATACGCAGTATTTT
TRBV30	.	TRBJ1-1	TRBD1	CAWHIQGAGTEAFF	TGTGCCTGGCACATCCAGGGGGCCGGGACTGAAGCTTTCTTT
TRBV4-1	.	TRBJ1-2	TRBD1	CASSQEGPGQGAMGYTF	TGCGCCAGCAGCCAAGAAGGCCCGGGACAGGGGGCTATGGGCTACACCTTC
TRBV7-9	.	TRBJ2-4	.	CASSLWLANGIAKNIQYF	TGTGCCAGCAGCTTATGGCTAGCCAACGGAATAGCCAAAAACATTCAGTACTTC
TRBV25-1	.	TRBJ1-2	TRBD1	CASSSRRGYGYTF	TGTGCCAGCAGTTCACGCAGGGGGTACGGCTACACCTTC
TRBV9	once	TRBJ2-3	.	CASSAHTDTQYF	TGTGCCAGCAGCGCCCACACAGATACGCAGTATTTT
TRBV5-1	.	TRBJ2-7	.	CASSPGTGPYEQYF	TGCGCCAGCAGCCCGGGGACGGGACCCTACGAGCAGTACTTC
TRBV10-3	.	TRBJ2-7	.	CAISESMVRASGQYF	TGTGCCATCAGTGAGTCGATGGTCAGGGCGAGCGGGCAGTACTTC
TRBV29-1	.	TRBJ2-1	TRBD2	CSVEGLAGGGEQFF	TGCAGCGTCGAGGGACTAGCGGGAGGGGGTGAGCAGTTCTTC
TRBV7-3	.	TRBJ1-5	.	CASSSPGSNQPQHF	TGTGCCAGCAGCTCCCCAGGTAGCAATCAGCCCCAGCATTTT
TRBV11-3	.	TRBJ2-1	.	CASSSRGGGSPLDEQFF	TGTGCCAGCAGCTCCCGAGGTGGGGGGTCACCTTTGGATGAGCAGTTCTTC
TRBV25-1	.	TRBJ1-1	.	CASRREGETEAFF	TGTGCCAGCAGAAGGGAGGGGGAGACTGAAGCTTTCTTT
TRBV4-1	.	TRBJ2-5	.	CASSQATGLWETQYF	TGCGCCAGCAGCCAAGCGACGGGACTCTGGGAGACCCAGTACTTC
TRBV5-6	.	TRBJ2-7	TRBD1	CASSNRLGDRPYEQYF	TGTGCCAGCAGCAATAGACTAGGGGACAGGCCCTACGAGCAGTACTTC
TRBV9	.	TRBJ2-7	TRBD1	CASSGQGAGYEQYF	TGTGCCAGCAGCGGACAGGGGGCGGGCTACGAGCAGTACTTC
TRBV7-6	.	TRBJ1-2	.	CASSLSGRDGYTF	TGTGCCAGCAGCTTATCAGGGCGGGATGGCTACACCTTC
TRBV11-2	.	TRBJ1-1	TRBD1	CASSTRQGITEAFF	TGTGCCAGCAGCACACGACAGGGAATAACTGAAGCTTTCTTT
TRBV18	.	TRBJ2-2	.	CASSPQVGGELFF	TGTGCCAGCTCACCACAAGTGGGCGGGGAGCTGTTTTTT
TRBV9	.	TRBJ1-6	.	CASSVGGARGNSPLHF	TGTGCCAGCAGCGTAGGGGGGGCGAGGGGTAATTCACCCCTCCACTTT
TRBV12-5	.	TRBJ1-2	TRBD1	CASGSGQGVSHYGYTF	TGTGCTAGTGGTTCCGGACAGGGGGTTTCACACTATGGCTACACCTTC
TRBV10-3	.	TRBJ2-5	.	CAISEVYREETQYF	TGTGCCATCAGTGAGGTATACAGAGAAGAGACCCAGTACTTC
TRBV6-1	.	TRBJ2-7	TRBD1	CASTSQGNYEQYF	TGTGCCAGCACCTCACAGGGGAACTACGAGCAGTACTTC
TRBV19	.	TRBJ1-6	.	CASSIMGWNSPLHF	TGTGCCAGTAGTATAATGGGTTGGAATTCACCCCTCCACTTT
TRBV18	.	TRBJ1-1	TRBD1	CASSPEQGAGTEAFF	TGTGCCAGCTCCCCGGAACAGGGGGCAGGCACTGAAGCTTTCTTT
TRBV11-1	once	TRBJ2-2	TRBD1	CASSFYGTGSGELFF	TGTGCCAGCAGCTTCTATGGGACAGGATCCGGGGAGCTGTTTTTT
TRBV5-1	few	TRBJ2-2	.	CASSPPRNTGELFF	TGCGCCAGCAGCCCCCCAAGAAACACCGGGGAGCTGTTTTTT
TRBV6-1	.	TRBJ1-2	.	CASSPTGGDYGYTF	TGTGCCAGCAGTCCTACGGGGGGGGACTATGGCTACACCTTC
TRBV6-5	.	TRBJ2-7	.	CASSLVDGYEQYF	TGTGCCAGCAGCCTAGTGGACGGCTACGAGCAGTACTTC
TRBV5-8	.	TRBJ2-7	.	CASSGGDPTTYEQYF	TGTGCCAGCAGCGGCGGGGACCCCACGACCTACGAGCAGTACTTC
TRBV6-6	.	TRBJ1-4	.	CASSRTATNEKLFF	TGTGCCAGCAGTCGGACAGCAACTAATGAAAAACTGTTTTTT
TRBV2	.	TRBJ1-4	.	CASSETGLDTNEKLFF	TGTGCCAGCAGTGAGACCGGGTTGGATACTAATGAAAAACTGTTTTTT
TRBV27	.	TRBJ1-2	TRBD1	CASKGGFRGGFYGYTF	TGTGCCAGCAAAGGTGGCTTCAGGGGGGGATTCTATGGCTACACCTTC
TRBV10-1	.	TRBJ2-1	TRBD2	CASSFGTSGTNEQFF	TGCGCCAGCAGCTTCGGGACTAGCGGGACCAATGAGCAGTTCTTC
TRBV19	.	TRBJ2-2	TRBD2	CASSTPSGRDTGELFF	TGTGCCAGTAGTACCCCTAGCGGGAGGGACACCGGGGAGCTGTTTTTT
TRBV6-5	once	TRBJ2-1	TRBD1	CASSYTGGAYNEQFF	TGTGCCAGCAGTTATACAGGGGGCGCTTACAATGAGCAGTTCTTC
TRBV5-5	.	TRBJ1-2	.	CASKEGPGDFYGYTF	TGTGCCAGCAAGGAGGGGCCGGGCGACTTCTATGGCTACACCTTC
TRBV5-8	.	TRBJ1-2	.	CASSLTPNYGYTF	TGTGCCAGCAGCTTGACCCCTAACTATGGCTACACCTTC
TRBV7-2	.	TRBJ1-2	TRBD1	CASSLGQNYGYTF	TGTGCCAGCAGCCTGGGACAGAACTATGGCTACACCTTC
TRBV7-2	.	TRBJ1-1	.	CASSRRQANTEAFF	TGTGCCAGCAGCCGTCGACAGGCGAACACTGAAGCTTTCTTT
TRBV27	.	TRBJ1-6	.	CASSPGTSRSSYNSPLHF	TGTGCCAGCAGTCCAGGGACCTCTAGGAGCTCCTATAATTCACCCCTCCACTTT
TRBV2	few	TRBJ1-5	TRBD1	CASLPTRDSSNQPQHF	TGTGCCAGCCTTCCTACCCGGGACAGTAGCAATCAGCCCCAGCATTTT
TRBV5-5	.	TRBJ1-2	.	CASSLEIQTASRGGYTF	TGTGCCAGCAGCTTGGAGATTCAGACGGCCAGTCGGGGTGGCTACACCTTC
TRBV5-1	.	TRBJ2-5	TRBD1	CASSFDPGTGSRKTQYF	TGCGCCAGCAGCTTCGATCCCGGGACAGGGTCAAGGAAGACCCAGTACTTC
TRBV6-5	.	TRBJ1-2	TRBD1	CASWRTGSNYGYTF	TGTGCCAGCTGGAGGACAGGGTCTAACTATGGCTACACCTTC
TRBV6-5	.	TRBJ2-7	.	CASSYRQTYEQYF	TGTGCCAGCAGTTACCGCCAGACCTACGAGCAGTACTTC
TRBV7-9	once	TRBJ1-5	.	CASSLSNSNQPQHF	TGTGCCAGCAGCTTGTCCAATAGCAATCAGCCCCAGCATTTT
TRBV10-3	.	TRBJ1-1	.	CAISTFPSRGAFF	TGTGCCATCAGTACGTTTCCGTCGCGGGGGGCTTTCTTT
TRBV6-6	few	TRBJ1-1	TRBD1	CASRFQGAGTEAFF	TGTGCCAGCAGGTTCCAGGGGGCAGGAACTGAAGCTTTCTTT
TRBV2	.	TRBJ1-5	.	CASSGGRANQSQHF	TGTGCCAGCAGTGGTGGCAGGGCAAATCAGTCCCAGCATTTT
TRBV5-4	.	TRBJ2-3	.	CASTVGGGRPGDTQYF	TGTGCCAGCACTGTGGGGGGTGGGCGGCCCGGAGATACGCAGTATTTT
TRBV9	.	TRBJ2-7	.	CASSPLVQGGPYEQYF	TGTGCCAGCAGCCCCTTAGTGCAGGGAGGTCCCTACGAGCAGTACTTC
TRBV9	.	TRBJ1-3	.	CASSVEGQQNTIYF	TGTGCCAGCAGCGTAGAAGGCCAGCAAAACACCATATATTTT
TRBV28	.	TRBJ2-3	TRBD1	CASSFLSGGRRDTQYF	TGTGCCAGCAGTTTTTTGTCAGGGGGCCGGAGAGATACGCAGTATTTT